Measured by frequency, the clone carrying this T cell receptor beta chain is medium-sized. Its cognate antigen is unknown. The method, 5' RACE with UMI labels, was used to prepare the TRB cDNA libraries. For each CDR3 protein, TCRdb gives one entry from its re-call of the 5' RACE reads, without DNA. The sample is made up of approximately 8,800 distinct CDR3 sequences, and the top ten hold 2% of it. The entry originates in a study of CXCR3-negative and CXCR3-positive naive CD8 T cells. About the study: The TRB read total, about 130 million, broke down to about 1.5 +/- 0.3 million reads per library. Study observations and caveats: Compared with CXCR3-negative naive cells, CXCR3-positive naive cells showed more hydrophobic TRB CDR3s. Memory cells differed in TRBV-TRBJ usage, but naive CXCR3-negative and CXCR3-positive cells had similar usage.

Triplicate sorts, approximately 290,000 cells apiece, were made for each CD8+ T cell subset. Those CD8+ T cells considered naive were CD45RO-CCR7+CD27+CD95-. From germline, CDR1 is SEHNR and CDR2 FQNEAQ (reference sequence). The CDR3 is 15 residues long. J is TRBJ1-3 and V is TRBV7-9. The sequencing input was naive CXCR3+ CD8+ T cells from blood. Described subset: CD45RO-CCR7+CD27+CD95- naive CD8+ T cells expressing CXCR3 (TNR3+). The sequence was collected from a human donor in good health. Some clones in this sample may be carry-over from other donors' samples. The CDR3 is CASSRGPSSGNTIYF.